Presented here are 20 T cell receptor beta chains from one specimen sequenced in a study of CD8 T cells in Susac syndrome. An input of roughly 0.5 to 1 ug of RNA was subjected to reverse transcription using random hexamers. TCRdb recomputed calls from the immunoSEQ multiplex PCR reads with MiXCR, one row per CDR3 protein. The data hold 140,000 or so distinct CDR3 sequences, with 95% observed a single time. Sequencing was performed on CD4+ T cells from PBMCs. The receptors shown here come from a human donor with multiple sclerosis.

This clonotype was picked up one time. At one end, the junction sequence differs from germline, possibly due to a read error. The chain carries TRBV7-8 and TRBJ2-5, with 8 nucleotides matching TRBD1. The CDR3 loop spans 14 amino acids. Germline V gives CDR1 SGHVS, CDR2 FQNEAQ. CDR3 region: CASSQDRVQGTQYF. The CDR3 nucleotides are TGTGCCAGCAGCCAGGACAGGGTTCAAGGGACCCAGTACTTC.

V is TRBV7-9 and J is TRBJ2-5, with D uncertain. The V end was cut by 8 bases, the J end by 2 bases, with 3 bases between. There are 10 residues in the CDR3. CDR1 and CDR2 (germline): SEHNR, FQNEAQ (reference sequence). CDR3 bases: TGTGCCAGCGGACAAGAGACCCAGTACTTC. Protein product: CASGQETQYF. The full variable domain, completed using reference TRBV7-9 and TRBJ2-5, is DTGVSQNPRHKITKRGQNVTFRCDPISEHNRLYWYRQTLGQGPEFLTYFQNEAQLEKSRLLSDRFSAERPKGSFSTLEIQRTEQGDSAMYLCASGQETQYFGPGTRLLVL.

J is TRBJ2-2 and V is TRBV9; D unclear. Germline V gives CDR1 SGDLS, CDR2 YYNGEE. V lost 0 bases and J lost 6, with 9 bases in between. This CDR3 has 14 residues. This CDR3 reads CASSVGSTAGELFF. CDR3 DNA sequence: TGTGCCAGCAGCGTAGGTTCGACGGCCGGGGAGCTGTTTTTT.

V usage is TRBV29-1 and J usage is TRBJ1-2; tentative D call: TRBD1 (5 bases). V was pared by 2 bases and J by 4 bases, with 8 bases between. The length of the CDR3 is 12 residues. Germline V gene data show CDR1 as SQVTM and CDR2 as ANQGSEA. The chain's CDR3 is CSVEPGPYGYTF. The CDR3 DNA reads TGCAGCGTTGAACCGGGACCCTATGGCTACACCTTC.

This clonotype came up a few times. CDR3 amino acids: CASSLARQGNTEAFF. The CDR3, as DNA: TGTGCCAGCAGCTTGGCGAGACAGGGGAACACTGAAGCTTTCTTT. The chain combines TRBV5-4 with TRBJ1-1; 7 bases are shared with TRBD1. The trim removed 0 bases at V and 1 base at J, leaving 3 bases unmatched. Germline V gives CDR1 SGHNT, CDR2 YYREEE (reference sequence). The CDR3 extends over 15 amino acids.

V usage is TRBV4-2 and J usage is TRBJ2-7; 7 positions agree with TRBD2. Germline lookup yields CDR1 LGHNA and CDR2 YNFKEQ. V lost 5 bases to trimming and J lost 2 bases; unmatched junction nucleotides: 9. This CDR3 comprises 15 residues. The DNA of the CDR3 is TGTGCCAGCAGCGAAAATGGACTAGTTCCCTACGAGCAGTACTTC. It yields the protein CASSENGLVPYEQYF.

The J gene is TRBJ2-2, the V gene TRBV19; the D is unclear. Looked up from germline, CDR1 is LNHDA and CDR2 is SQIVND (reference sequence). Trimming took 3 bases from V and 2 from J, leaving 7 bases between them. The CDR3 sequence is 14 residues long. The CDR3 reads CASSITINTGELFF. Written as DNA, the CDR3 is TGTGCCAGTAGTATCACTATTAACACCGGGGAGCTGTTTTTT.

The chain is built from TRBV19 and TRBJ2-7; perhaps TRBD2 as D (5 bases). Per germline, CDR1 LNHDA and CDR2 SQIVND (reference sequence). The CDR3 contains 12 residues. Trimming removed 5 bases from V and 2 bases from J, with 7 bases in between. The CDR3 region has the DNA TGTGCCAGTAGTGGGCGGGCCTACGAGCAGTACTTC. This encodes CASSGRAYEQYF.

This rearrangement joins TRBV20-1 to TRBJ2-7, with TRBD2 matching over 12 bases. The germline gives CDR1 DFQATT, CDR2 SNEGSKA (reference sequence). Germline trimming cut 5 bases from V and 0 bases from J; bases unmatched to any gene: 2. There are 14 residues in the CDR3. Written as DNA, the CDR3 is TGCAGTGCTTGGACTAGCGGGACCTCCTACGAGCAGTACTTC. This sequence encodes CSAWTSGTSYEQYF.

The gene calls are TRBV5-6 and TRBJ2-7, with 15 bases fitting TRBD2. Germline V gene sequence: CDR1 SGHDT, CDR2 YYEEEE. Unmatched junction bases numbered 10, after V lost 4 bases and J lost 2 bases. The CDR3 covers 18 residues. CDR3: CASSLGLAGGTLTYEQYF. DNA of the CDR3: TGTGCCAGCAGCCTTGGACTAGCGGGGGGGACGCTCACCTACGAGCAGTACTTC.

The V gene is TRBV11-2, the J gene TRBJ2-7; 13 bases align to TRBD2. This CDR3 has 16 amino acids. With 5 bases clipped from V and 11 bases from J, the junction kept 15 bases outside the gene matches. Germline-derived CDR1 and CDR2 are SGHAT and FQNNGV. CDR3 DNA sequence: TGTGCCAGCAGCCCGGGATGGACTAGCGGGAGTATGACGGAGTACTTC. It translates to CASSPGWTSGSMTEYF.

The chain uses TRBV7-2 and TRBJ2-7; D remains unclear. From germline, CDR1 is SGHTA and CDR2 FQGNSA. This CDR3 spans 15 amino acids. The germline V and J ends were trimmed by 0 bases and 3 bases, with 12 bases remaining between them. The CDR3 sequence: CASSLALAPDYEQYF. The CDR3 bases are TGTGCCAGCAGCTTAGCTCTGGCCCCAGACTACGAGCAGTACTTC.

The rearrangement joins TRBV30 to TRBJ1-1, with D uncertain. V was pared by 0 bases and J by 7 bases, with 12 bases between. The germline gives CDR1 GTSNPN, CDR2 SVGIG (reference sequence). The CDR3 is made up of 13 amino acids. CDR3 residues: CAWSVQSGLEAFF. CDR3 in DNA: TGTGCCTGGAGTGTACAGAGTGGCCTTGAAGCTTTCTTT.

The V and J genes are TRBV3-1 and TRBJ2-1, with 7 bases identical to TRBD1. The CDR3 length is 16 residues. The V gene end was trimmed by 4 bases and the J gene end by 5 bases; junction bases not matched to a gene: 11. Germline-derived CDR1 and CDR2 are LGHDT and YNNKEL (reference sequence). The CDR3 is CASSLGMGTENNEQFF. The CDR3 region has the DNA TGTGCCAGCAGCCTTGGAATGGGGACAGAAAACAATGAGCAGTTCTTC.

V gene TRBV7-6 combines with J gene TRBJ2-3, with D possibly being TRBD2 (5 bases). This CDR3 spans 14 amino acids. CDR1 and CDR2 from the germline V gene are SGHVS and FNYEAQ. The V and J ends lost 2 bases and 5 bases respectively, with 11 bases between them. The chain's CDR3 is CASSLRRAGDTQYF. CDR3 DNA sequence: TGTGCCAGCAGCTTACGGCGGGCGGGAGATACGCAGTATTTT.

This clonotype was seen a few times. This sequence joins TRBV18 and TRBJ2-7; D ambiguous. From germline, CDR1 is KGHSH and CDR2 LQKENI. The V and J ends lost 0 bases and 2 bases respectively, with 8 bases between them. CDR3 length equals 14 residues. The CDR3 DNA sequence: TGTGCCAGCTCACCACCCGGCGGACCCTACGAGCAGTACTTC. This sequence encodes CASSPPGGPYEQYF.

Here the CDR3 DNA reads TGTGCCAGCAGTGGGGGCAGGACCCTGTCGGGGGGCTACACCTTC. Translating it yields CASSGGRTLSGGYTF. This chain joins TRBV2 and TRBJ1-2, with D possibly matching TRBD1 (5 bases). Germline values: CDR1 SNHLY, CDR2 FYNNEI. Trimming stripped 4 bases from V and 8 bases from J, with 20 bases between. This CDR3 is 15 amino acids long. Using reference TRBV2 and TRBJ1-2 for the parts outside the CDR3, the full variable domain is EPEVTQTPSHQVTQMGQEVILRCVPISNHLYFYWYRQILGQKVEFLVSFYNNEISEKSEIFDDQFSVERPDGSNFTLKIRSTKLEDSAMYFCASSGGRTLSGGYTFGSGTRLTVV.

The chain joins TRBV11-2 to TRBJ2-7; 8 bases are shared with TRBD2. Germline V lookup: CDR1 SGHAT, CDR2 FQNNGV. The CDR3 runs to 17 residues. V lost 2 bases to trimming and J lost 0 bases; unmatched junction nucleotides: 9. CDR3 DNA sequence: TGTGCCAGCAGCTTAACTCGGGCGGGGGGCATCTCCTACGAGCAGTACTTC. This sequence encodes CASSLTRAGGISYEQYF.

This clonotype was recorded once. The J gene is TRBJ1-2, the V gene TRBV4-1; 8 bases align to TRBD1. Germline CDR1 and CDR2: MGHRA and YSYEKL. The CDR3 runs 16 residues. V trimming: 0 bases; J trimming: 6 bases; junction bases outside the gene matches: 9. The chain's CDR3 is CASSQDRDRPKDGYTF. CDR3 nucleotide sequence: TGCGCCAGCAGCCAAGATCGGGACAGGCCCAAGGATGGCTACACCTTC.

This clonotype has just one count. The chain links TRBV7-9 to TRBJ1-2; 7 nucleotides line up with TRBD1. Losses at the gene ends were 1 base for V and 8 bases for J; bases not matched to a gene: 10. The germline CDR1 and CDR2 sequences are SEHNR and FQNEAQ (reference sequence). The CDR3 is 15 residues long. CDR3 sequence (DNA): TGTGCCAGCAGCTTAGGACAGGGTTCAAGAACAGGCTACACCTTC. Protein product: CASSLGQGSRTGYTF.